The 12 T cell receptor beta chains listed next were all sequenced from one sample in a study of vaccination and CD4 T cells after COVID-19. Specified time point: late sampling 161 to 241 days after vaccination in three convalescent patients. Treatment: roughly 10-day PBMC culture with coronavirus spike peptide pools or control peptides (ViraFEST assay). These receptors have no known antigen. At the Johns Hopkins FTIC core, DNA taken from cultured CD4+ T cells was sequenced by way of the Oncomine TCR Beta short-read assay. TCRdb reprocessed the PCR reads with MiXCR, giving one entry per CDR3 protein. The table includes about 26,000 distinct CDR3 sequences, around two fifths detected once. Sequenced here: CD4+ T cells from blood, cultured in vitro, sampled about 7 months after SARS-CoV-2 vaccination. Receptors were obtained from a human donor who had recovered from COVID-19.

The genes are TRBV20-1 and TRBJ2-3; 10 bases line up with TRBD2. The trim removed 6 bases at V and 2 bases at J, leaving 11 bases unmatched. Germline values: CDR1 DFQATT, CDR2 SNEGSKA (reference sequence). The length of the CDR3 is 16 residues. CDR3 protein: CSAQSPLAGITDTQYF. CDR3 bases: TGCAGTGCCCAGTCCCCACTAGCGGGGATCACAGATACGCAGTATTTT.

This clonotype came up a few times. The chain recombines TRBV15 with TRBJ1-2, with 8 bases aligning to TRBD1. From germline, CDR1 is LNHNV and CDR2 YYDKDF (reference sequence). The CDR3 covers 16 residues. The ends lost 1 base at V and 8 bases at J; junction bases unmatched: 12. The CDR3 bases are TGTGCCACCAGCAGAGGGGTGGGCAGGGGGCGAGAAGGCTACACCTTC. Amino acids: CATSRGVGRGREGYTF.

The J gene is TRBJ2-1, the V gene TRBV6-2 or TRBV6-3, with 7 bases lining up with TRBD1. There are 14 residues in the CDR3. Germline trimming cut 6 bases from V and 4 bases from J; bases unmatched to any gene: 6. Germline CDR1 reads MNHEY; CDR2 reads SVGEGT. DNA of the CDR3: TGTGCCAGCAGACCCCGGGACAGATACAATGAGCAGTTCTTC. Translation: CASRPRDRYNEQFF.

This rearrangement joins TRBV7-9 to TRBJ2-2, with 8 bases aligning to TRBD1. CDR1 and CDR2 (germline): SEHNR, FQNEAQ (reference sequence). The CDR3 is 16 residues long. The trim removed 4 bases at V and 6 bases at J, leaving 10 bases unmatched. The CDR3 DNA is TGTGCCAGCAGCTCGACAGGGGCCACCGGAGCCGGGGAGCTGTTTTTT. Translating gives CASSSTGATGAGELFF.

The rearrangement joins TRBV4-3 to TRBJ2-6, with a tentative D call TRBD1 (6 bases). Germline-derived CDR1 and CDR2 are LGHNA and YSLEER. The CDR3 has 16 amino acids. Trimming took off 4 bases at V and 2 bases at J, with 12 bases between the two ends. The CDR3, as DNA: TGCGCCAGCAGCCCAGAAGCAGGGGCTGGGGCCAACGTCCTGACTTTC. This sequence encodes CASSPEAGAGANVLTF.

This chain uses TRBV28 with TRBJ2-2; the D gene is possibly TRBD1 (5 bases). This CDR3 has 15 residues. The germline V gene encodes CDR1 MDHEN and CDR2 SYDVKM. Trimming took off 0 bases at V and 7 bases at J, with 12 bases between the two ends. The DNA of the CDR3 is TGTGCCAGCAGTTTATGGGGGCGCCAGGGCGGGGAGCTGTTTTTT. This sequence encodes CASSLWGRQGGELFF.

This clonotype was counted a few times. The rearrangement links TRBV6-1 to TRBJ2-6, with D unresolved. Germline CDR1 reads MNHNS; CDR2 reads SASEGT. Deletions cut 8 bases from V and 0 bases from J, with 11 bases between. The CDR3 length is 15 residues. The CDR3 protein is CASQLQSSGANVLTF. CDR3 DNA sequence: TGTGCCAGCCAGCTCCAGAGCTCTGGGGCCAACGTCCTGACTTTC.

V gene TRBV28 combines with J gene TRBJ2-1; 7 nucleotides line up with TRBD2. V was pared by 6 bases and J by 7 bases, with 15 bases of the junction left unmatched. Germline V gene data show CDR1 as MDHEN and CDR2 as SYDVKM. The CDR3 has 16 residues. CDR3 protein: CASSSNGLGIRNEQFF. CDR3 sequence (DNA): TGTGCCAGCAGCTCTAACGGACTAGGAATTCGAAATGAGCAGTTCTTC.

The V call is TRBV5-4, the J call TRBJ1-6; a weak D match, TRBD1 (5 bases). CDR3 length: 15 residues. V was trimmed by 0 bases and J by 10 bases, leaving 14 bases between them. Per the germline V gene, CDR1 is SGHNT and CDR2 is YYREEE (reference sequence). DNA for the CDR3: TGTGCCAGCAGCTTGGTCGAAGCGGGGGGATCACCCCTCCACTTT. The encoded protein is CASSLVEAGGSPLHF.

The chain uses TRBV5-4 and TRBJ1-5; TRBD1 agrees at 8 bases. The V segment lost 2 bases and the J segment 2 bases; nucleotides outside the gene matches: 6. CDR1 and CDR2 (germline): SGHNT, YYREEE (reference sequence). The CDR3 runs to 16 residues. As DNA, the CDR3 is TGTGCCAGCAGCTTTACAGGGGGTGGGGGCAATCAGCCCCAGCATTTT. Translation: CASSFTGGGGNQPQHF.

Turning to this clonotype: An end of the junction differs from the germline gene, which may be a read error. V gene TRBV28 combines with J gene TRBJ2-7; 7 bases align to TRBD2. This CDR3 spans 13 amino acids. Germline lookup yields CDR1 MDHEN and CDR2 SYDVKM. The CDR3 region has the DNA TGTACCAGCAGTTCCGGGACTACCTACGAGCAGTACTTC. Translating gives CTSSSGTTYEQYF.

J is TRBJ2-5 and V is TRBV20-1; 7 bases match TRBD1. The germline CDR1 and CDR2 sequences are DFQATT and SNEGSKA (reference sequence). This CDR3 has 12 residues. J was trimmed by 4 bases and V by 6 bases; bases with no gene match: 5. Here the CDR3 reads CSAKTGLETQYF. DNA of the CDR3: TGCAGTGCCAAGACAGGGCTAGAGACCCAGTACTTC.